This record covers a single TCR beta chain. Its antigen remains unknown. TCRdb processed the 5' RACE reads again and assigns one entry to each CDR3 protein, with no DNA. The sample yields some 390,000 distinct CDR3 sequences, of which the top ten take up about 10%. The CDR3 contains 13 residues. The germline gives CDR1 KGHDR, CDR2 SFDVKD. The data derive from a study of T cells expressing NK-cell markers. Study-level background: In sorted CD3+CD56+NKG2C+, CD3+CD56+NKG2C- and CD3+CD56-NKG2C+ T cells, TCR beta repertoires were obtained. Seven of eight sequenced donors tested HCMV-seropositive; one tested seronegative.

Points from the study as a whole: Expanded clones of NKG2C+ T cells had an unclear HCMV specificity.

The chain combines TRBV24-1 with TRBJ1-1; TCRdb's assignment of TRBD1 cannot be checked, as there is no DNA. The source material was blood T cells: a sorted CD56 or NKG2C T cell subset, CD4+ or CD8+ T cells, or bulk PBMC T cells (not recorded which). The receptor's source is a woman in her fifties or sixties in good health. The CDR3 spells CATRGTGNTEAFF.